The clone carrying this T cell receptor beta chain has only a few counts. Antigen unknown. TCRdb re-called the 5' RACE reads with MiXCR, one entry per CDR3 protein. This table has roughly 690,000 distinct CDR3 sequences, around 6.1% appearing once. The CDR3 runs to 20 residues. Germline lookup yields CDR1 SGHRS and CDR2 YFSETQ. V gave up 0 bases and J gave up 2 bases, with 25 bases separating them. The sample comes from a study of identical twins. Findings of the study overall: Modelling approaches yielded underestimates of out-of-frame TCR alpha sharing between monozygotic twins.

The gene calls are TRBV5-1 and TRBJ2-3; D possibly matches TRBD1 or TRBD2 (5 bases each). This TCR derives from a man in his late teens or twenties in good health. Sequencing was done on a sample of naive T cells sorted from blood. CDR3 DNA: TGCGCCAGCAGCTTGGGGGGCCATTCACAGCTGGCCGGGGCCACAGATACGCAGTATTTT. It encodes CASSLGGHSQLAGATDTQYF.